Given below is one T cell receptor beta chain in context. As yet, its antigen is unknown. Trimming cost V 8 bases and J 6 bases; bases outside gene matches: 9. The germline gives CDR1 LNHDA, CDR2 SQIVND (reference sequence). The CDR3 totals 13 residues. This table comes from immunoSEQ multiplex PCR, and its TCRdb copy is limited to in-frame clones, with some not included. The sample consists of 94,000 or so clones, roughly 88% of them appearing once. These data are taken from a study of T cell responses to AZD1222 COVID-19 vaccine. General study results and limits: Regions left unmutated in variants are reportedly the target of nearly half of spike-specific TCRs.

The chain has TRBV19 and TRBJ2-7; the match to TRBD2 covers 8 bases. Sequencing used peripheral blood, obtained on day 0 of AZD1222 vaccination. The receptor comes from an adult in good health. The CDR3 bases are TGTGCCAGTCTCAGCGGGAGCTATAGCGAGCAGTACTTC. This gives the protein CASLSGSYSEQYF.